The sequence of this T cell receptor (beta chain) was determined in a study of blood T cell repertoires in COVID-19. The overall study: Both acute and convalescent COVID-19 samples were obtained from the United States, Italy and Spain.

Under the authors' procedure: The authors estimated nucleated cell counts from reference gene primer amplification. Produced via immunoSEQ multiplex PCR; TCRdb's table is partial and in-frame only. V, J and clone size reflect that table, while D and trimming were determined from the DNA. The data show 85,000 to 120,000 clones, around 86% seen once. The CDR3 runs 16 residues. Losses at the gene ends were 3 bases for V and 5 bases for J; bases not matched to a gene: 10. The V gene's germline CDR1 is SGDLS and CDR2 YYNGEE. The sequenced sample consisted of peripheral blood. The TCR originated in a man in his fifties with active or convalescent COVID-19. The V gene is TRBV9, the J gene TRBJ2-5; 10 nucleotides match TRBD1. The CDR3 region is CASSAGQGPSYETQYF. The CDR3 DNA sequence: TGTGCCAGCAGCGCGGGACAGGGGCCTTCATACGAGACCCAGTACTTC.